This T cell receptor (beta chain) was captured by sequencing in a study of blood T cell repertoires in COVID-19 (TCRdb year 2020). Some background on the complete study: Collaborator samples came from the United States, Italy and Spain and covered acute and convalescent phases of COVID-19. The sample metadata nearly always contained a de-identified subject ID, COVID-19 status, age in years and sex. The repertoires were released in a freely available public database intended as a resource for research on the immune response to SARS-CoV-2. Where HLA class I and class II types were available, the types were taken from metadata supplied by the sample provider, not from assay-based typing. The samples were drawn from two sources: the first 160 participants of the ongoing ImmuneRACE study, and about 1,300 subjects contributed by 6 global collaborators. The material from the prospective study consisted of cDNA or gDNA derived from T cells, B-cell-depleted T cells, or PBMCs. Subjects who had been exposed to COVID-19, were actively infected with it, or had recovered from it provided the deeply sampled blood TCRbeta repertoires that made up the dataset.

TCRbeta CDR3 regions were amplified from genomic DNA by means of the immunoSEQ Assay, a bias-controlled multiplex PCR. The authors' analysis ran thus. The number of nucleated cells in each sample was estimated from the amplification of reference gene primers within the assay. Sequence reads were collapsed and filtered to measure the absolute abundance of every unique TCRbeta CDR3 rearrangement. For each sample, productive Simpson clonality was calculated as the square root of Simpson's diversity index over productive rearrangements. Held by TCRdb, this immuneACCESS table contains in-frame sequences only and omits some clones. Under half of the omission traces to an unresolved V gene where checked; the cause of the rest is unknown. V, J and clone size reflect that table, while D and trimming were determined from the DNA. The sample yields just over 80,000 clones; 80% to 85% were counted once. The ten largest clones add up to approximately 44% of the sample.

Each collaborating institution followed its own protocols to collect whole blood in K2EDTA tubes. For TCRbeta analysis, collaborator samples were shipped as frozen whole blood, as isolated PBMCs, or as DNA extracted from either sample type. In the case of this clone: No antigen is known for it. No base quality information exists; no much larger clone differs at one position.

Points the paper makes about the study in general: The amount of clinical and demographic metadata varied by source and participant and was provided uncurated.

This receptor was identified in a man older than 75 with acute or convalescent COVID-19. The sample was peripheral blood.

The DNA reads TGCGCCAGCAGCTTTGACAACTTGAACACTGAAGCTTTCTTT. Its coded protein is CASSFDNLNTEAFF. The chain uses TRBV5-1 and TRBJ1-1; the D gene assignment is ambiguous. Its CDR3 holds 14 amino acids, cysteine through phenylalanine. The sequence is cut down to CDR3 DNA, 42 bases in frame from base 1. For CDR1 and CDR2, the germline V gene lists SGHRS and YFSETQ. Deletion took 2 bases off V and 0 bases off J, with a span of 8 bases between the germline ends.